This T cell receptor (beta chain) is from a study of T cells after yellow fever vaccination. Germline V lookup: CDR1 SEHNR, CDR2 FQNEAQ (reference sequence). The V gene end was trimmed by 11 bases and the J gene end by 7 bases; junction bases not matched to a gene: 9. CDR3 length: 12 residues. TCRdb fed the 5' RACE reads into MiXCR, producing one record per CDR3 protein. Among some 200,000 distinct CDR3 sequences, approximately 11% were seen once, and the ten largest hold 30% to 45%. The source of this sequence is a man aged 18 to 29 who received the YFV17D yellow fever vaccine. The sample was CD8+ T cells sorted from PBMCs, taken 15 days after the yellow fever booster vaccination. This chain joins TRBV7-9 and TRBJ2-5, with 8 bases aligning to TRBD1. This chain's CDR3 is CALSDREGTQYF. In nucleotides, the CDR3 is TGTGCCTTATCGGACAGGGAAGGGACCCAGTACTTC.